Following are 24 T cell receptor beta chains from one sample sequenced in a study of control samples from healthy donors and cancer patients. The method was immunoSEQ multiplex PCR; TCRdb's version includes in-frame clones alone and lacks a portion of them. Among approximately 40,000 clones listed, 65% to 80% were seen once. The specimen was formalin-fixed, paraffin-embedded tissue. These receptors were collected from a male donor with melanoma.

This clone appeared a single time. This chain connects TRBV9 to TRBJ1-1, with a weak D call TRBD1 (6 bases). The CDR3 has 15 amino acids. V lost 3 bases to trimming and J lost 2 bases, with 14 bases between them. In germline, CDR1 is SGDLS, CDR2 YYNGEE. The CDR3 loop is CASSDTDRPNTEAFF. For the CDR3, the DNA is TGTGCCAGCAGCGACACCGACAGGCCAAACACTGAAGCTTTCTTT.

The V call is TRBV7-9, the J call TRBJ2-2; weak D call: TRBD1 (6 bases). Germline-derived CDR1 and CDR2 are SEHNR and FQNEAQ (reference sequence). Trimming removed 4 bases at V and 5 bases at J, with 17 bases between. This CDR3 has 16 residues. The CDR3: CASSSVRGGSTGELFF. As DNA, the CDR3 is TGTGCCAGCAGCTCCGTCAGGGGTGGTTCGACCGGGGAGCTGTTTTTT.

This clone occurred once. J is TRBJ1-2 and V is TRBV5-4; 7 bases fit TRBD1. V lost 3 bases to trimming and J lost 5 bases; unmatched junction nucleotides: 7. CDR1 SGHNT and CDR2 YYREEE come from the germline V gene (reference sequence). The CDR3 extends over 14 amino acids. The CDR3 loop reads CASSSGQNPYGYTF. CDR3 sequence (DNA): TGTGCCAGCAGCTCGGGACAGAACCCTTATGGCTACACCTTC.

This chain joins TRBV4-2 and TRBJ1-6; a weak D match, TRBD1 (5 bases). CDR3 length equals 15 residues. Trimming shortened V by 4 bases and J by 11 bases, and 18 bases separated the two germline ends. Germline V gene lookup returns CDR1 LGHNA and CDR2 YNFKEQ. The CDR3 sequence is CASSPRVGAGAPLHF. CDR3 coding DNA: TGTGCCAGCAGCCCTCGGGTCGGGGCCGGTGCACCCCTCCACTTT.

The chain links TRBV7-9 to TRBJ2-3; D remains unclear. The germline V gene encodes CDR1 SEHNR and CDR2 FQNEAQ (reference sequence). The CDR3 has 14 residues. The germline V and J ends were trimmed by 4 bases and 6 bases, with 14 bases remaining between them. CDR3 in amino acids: CASSWPAPLDTQYF. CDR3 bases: TGTGCCAGCAGCTGGCCGGCTCCTCTGGATACGCAGTATTTT. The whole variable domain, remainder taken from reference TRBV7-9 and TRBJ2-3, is DTGVSQNPRHKITKRGQNVTFRCDPISEHNRLYWYRQTLGQGPEFLTYFQNEAQLEKSRLLSDRFSAERPKGSFSTLEIQRTEQGDSAMYLCASSWPAPLDTQYFGPGTRLTVL.

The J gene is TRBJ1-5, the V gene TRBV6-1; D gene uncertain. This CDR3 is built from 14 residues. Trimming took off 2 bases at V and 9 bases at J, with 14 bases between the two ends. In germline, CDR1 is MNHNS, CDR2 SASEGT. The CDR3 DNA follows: TGTGCCAGCAGTGAAAGGACCAGTATCGGGCCCCAGCATTTT. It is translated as CASSERTSIGPQHF.

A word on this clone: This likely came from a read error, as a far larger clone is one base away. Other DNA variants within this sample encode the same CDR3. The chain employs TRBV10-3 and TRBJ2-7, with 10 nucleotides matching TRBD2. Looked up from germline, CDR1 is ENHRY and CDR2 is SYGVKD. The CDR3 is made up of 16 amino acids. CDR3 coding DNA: TGTGCCATCAGTGAGTCGCGGCTAGCGGGAGCTGACGAACAGTACTTC. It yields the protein CAISESRLAGADEQYF.

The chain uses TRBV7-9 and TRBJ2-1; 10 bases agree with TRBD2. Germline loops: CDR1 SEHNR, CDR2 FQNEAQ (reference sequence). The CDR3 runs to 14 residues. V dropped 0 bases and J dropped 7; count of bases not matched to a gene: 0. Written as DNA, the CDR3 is TGTGCCAGCAGCTTAGCTAGCGGGAGGAATGAGCAGTTCTTC. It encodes CASSLASGRNEQFF.

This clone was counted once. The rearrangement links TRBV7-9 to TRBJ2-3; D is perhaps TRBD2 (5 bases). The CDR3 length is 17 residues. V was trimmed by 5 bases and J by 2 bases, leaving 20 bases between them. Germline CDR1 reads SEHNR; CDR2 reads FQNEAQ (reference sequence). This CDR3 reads CASSLSPGSVPTDTQYF. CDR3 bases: TGTGCCAGCAGCCTGTCCCCCGGTAGCGTCCCCACAGATACGCAGTATTTT.

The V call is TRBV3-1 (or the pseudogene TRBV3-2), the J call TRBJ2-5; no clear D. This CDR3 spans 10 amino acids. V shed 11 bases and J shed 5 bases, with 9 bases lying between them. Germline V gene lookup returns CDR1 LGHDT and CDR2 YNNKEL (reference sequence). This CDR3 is CASSRETQYF. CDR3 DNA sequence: TGTGCCTCGAGCCGGGAGACCCAGTACTTC.

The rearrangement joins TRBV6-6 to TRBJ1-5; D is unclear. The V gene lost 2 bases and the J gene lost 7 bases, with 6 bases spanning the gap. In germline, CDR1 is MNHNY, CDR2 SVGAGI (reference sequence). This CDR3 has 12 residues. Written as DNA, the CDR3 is TGTGCCAGCAGTTACCGGCAACAGCCCCAGCATTTT. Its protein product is CASSYRQQPQHF.

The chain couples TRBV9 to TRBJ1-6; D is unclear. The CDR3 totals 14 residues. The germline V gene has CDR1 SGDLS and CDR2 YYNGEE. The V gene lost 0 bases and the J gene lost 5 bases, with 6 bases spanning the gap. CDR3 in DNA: TGTGCCAGCAGCGTAGCGCTAGATAATTCACCCCTCCACTTT. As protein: CASSVALDNSPLHF.

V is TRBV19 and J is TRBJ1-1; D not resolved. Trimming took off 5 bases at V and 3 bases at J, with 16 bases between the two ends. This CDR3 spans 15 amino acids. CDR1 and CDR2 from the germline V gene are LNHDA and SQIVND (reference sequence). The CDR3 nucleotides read TGTGCCAGTAGTCTCTTGGAGAGACCCTACACTGAAGCTTTCTTT. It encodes CASSLLERPYTEAFF.

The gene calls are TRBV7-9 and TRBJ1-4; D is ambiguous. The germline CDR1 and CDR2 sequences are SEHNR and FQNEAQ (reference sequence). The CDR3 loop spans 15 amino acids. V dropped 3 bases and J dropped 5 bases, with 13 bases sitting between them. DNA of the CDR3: TGTGCCAGCAGCTTCGAAGGGCGGACCAATGAAAAACTGTTTTTT. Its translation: CASSFEGRTNEKLFF.

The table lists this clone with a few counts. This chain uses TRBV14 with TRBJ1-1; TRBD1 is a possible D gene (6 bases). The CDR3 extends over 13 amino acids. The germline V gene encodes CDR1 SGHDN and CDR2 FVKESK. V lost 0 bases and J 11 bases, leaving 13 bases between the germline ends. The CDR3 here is CASSQDMGGRAFF. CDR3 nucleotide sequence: TGTGCCAGCAGCCAAGATATGGGGGGCAGGGCTTTCTTT.

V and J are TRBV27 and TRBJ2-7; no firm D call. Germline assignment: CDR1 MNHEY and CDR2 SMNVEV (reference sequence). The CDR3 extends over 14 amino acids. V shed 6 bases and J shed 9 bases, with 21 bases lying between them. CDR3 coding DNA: TGTGCCAGCAGCCCAAGCGATACCTTCGGCAGGCAGTACTTC. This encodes CASSPSDTFGRQYF.

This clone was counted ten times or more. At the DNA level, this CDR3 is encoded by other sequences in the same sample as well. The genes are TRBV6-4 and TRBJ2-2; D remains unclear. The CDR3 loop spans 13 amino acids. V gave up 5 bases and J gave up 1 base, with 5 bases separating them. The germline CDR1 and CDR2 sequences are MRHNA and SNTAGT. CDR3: CASSLENTGELFF. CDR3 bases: TGTGCCAGCAGTCTAGAGAACACCGGGGAGCTGTTTTTT.

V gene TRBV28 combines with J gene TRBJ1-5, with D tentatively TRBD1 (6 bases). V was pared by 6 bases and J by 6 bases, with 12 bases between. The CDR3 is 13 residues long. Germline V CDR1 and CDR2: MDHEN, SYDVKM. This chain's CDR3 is CASRQGLAQPQHF. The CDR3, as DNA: TGTGCCAGCAGGCAGGGGTTGGCTCAGCCCCAGCATTTT.

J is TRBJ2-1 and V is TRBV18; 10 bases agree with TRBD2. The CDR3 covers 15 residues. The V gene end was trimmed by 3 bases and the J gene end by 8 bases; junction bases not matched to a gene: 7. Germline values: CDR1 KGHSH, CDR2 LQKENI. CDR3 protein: CASSPTLAGEDEQFF. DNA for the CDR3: TGTGCCAGCTCACCCACGCTAGCGGGAGAGGATGAGCAGTTCTTC.

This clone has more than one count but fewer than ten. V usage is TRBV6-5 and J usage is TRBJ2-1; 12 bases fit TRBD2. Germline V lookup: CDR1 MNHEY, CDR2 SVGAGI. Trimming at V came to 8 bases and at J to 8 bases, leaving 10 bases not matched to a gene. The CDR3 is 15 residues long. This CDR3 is CASVRLAGARDEQFF. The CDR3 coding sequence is TGTGCCAGCGTAAGACTAGCGGGAGCAAGGGATGAGCAGTTCTTC.

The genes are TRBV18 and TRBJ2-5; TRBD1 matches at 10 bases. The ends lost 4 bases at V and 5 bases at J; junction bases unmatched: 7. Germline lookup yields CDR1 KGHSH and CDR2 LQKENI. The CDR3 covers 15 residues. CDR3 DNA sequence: TGTGCCAGCTCACGGCCGGGACAGGGGATCGAGACCCAGTACTTC. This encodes CASSRPGQGIETQYF.

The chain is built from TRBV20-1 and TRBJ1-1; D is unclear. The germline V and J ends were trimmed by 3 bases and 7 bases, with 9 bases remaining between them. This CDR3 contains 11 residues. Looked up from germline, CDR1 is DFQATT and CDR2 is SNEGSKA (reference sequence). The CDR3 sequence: CSASSRYEAFF. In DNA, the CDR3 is TGCAGTGCTAGTAGCAGGTATGAAGCTTTCTTT.

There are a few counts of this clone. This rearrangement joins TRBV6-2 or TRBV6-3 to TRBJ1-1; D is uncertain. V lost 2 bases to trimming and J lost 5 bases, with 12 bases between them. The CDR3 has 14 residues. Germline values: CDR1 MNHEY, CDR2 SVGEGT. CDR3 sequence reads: CASSYTQVGTEAFF. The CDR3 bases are TGTGCCAGCAGTTACACGCAGGTGGGGACTGAAGCTTTCTTT.

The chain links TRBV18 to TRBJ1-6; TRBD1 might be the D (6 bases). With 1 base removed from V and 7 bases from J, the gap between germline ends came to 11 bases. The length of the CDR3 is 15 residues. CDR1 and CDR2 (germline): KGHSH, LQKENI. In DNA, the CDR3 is TGTGCCAGCTCACCACAGACAGGCGGAAATTCACCCCTCCACTTT. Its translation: CASSPQTGGNSPLHF.